This T cell receptor beta chain was retrieved from a study of OX40 agonist ivuxolimab in advanced cancers. The table came from immunoSEQ multiplex PCR; TCRdb's copy has only in-frame clones and leaves some out. The table records 55,000 to 70,000 clones, around 89% of them present only once. This CDR3 is 15 amino acids long. Germline V gene sequence: CDR1 LGHNA, CDR2 YSLEER. Trimming shortened V by 0 bases and J by 8 bases, and 16 bases separated the two germline ends. Sequenced material: CD4+ or CD8+ T cells sorted from blood, taken in a trial of the OX40 agonist ivuxolimab. The clonotype originates from an adult with an advanced solid tumor such as melanoma, head and neck, liver or kidney cancer. The V gene is TRBV4-3, the J gene TRBJ1-2; D is possibly TRBD1 (6 bases). CDR3 amino acids: CASSQERQVFDGYTF. For the CDR3, the DNA is TGCGCCAGCAGCCAAGAGCGACAGGTTTTCGACGGCTACACCTTC.